The 25 T cell receptor beta chains below come from one sample, sequenced in a study of OX40 agonist ivuxolimab in advanced cancers. The library came from the immunoSEQ multiplex PCR assay. Drawn from immuneACCESS, this table holds only the in-frame rearrangements with V and J called that TCRdb kept. Clones are partly lost; checked studies trace under half to an unresolved V gene and leave the rest unexplained. The sample table contains fewer than 35,000 clones; only one count was recorded for roughly 89% of them. Of the sample, about 0.87% is held by the ten largest clones. The sample was CD4+ or CD8+ T cells sorted from blood, taken in a trial of the OX40 agonist ivuxolimab. The receptors here all came from an adult with an advanced solid tumor such as melanoma, head and neck, liver or kidney cancer.

This chain joins TRBV6-1 and TRBJ1-5; possible D gene TRBD1, 6 bases. The CDR3 has 14 residues. Trimming took 7 bases from V and 7 from J, leaving 17 bases between them. Germline V CDR1 and CDR2: MNHNS, SASEGT. The CDR3 spells CASNPGGARQPQHF. In nucleotides, the CDR3 is TGTGCCAGCAACCCCGGGGGGGCGAGACAGCCCCAGCATTTT.

This sequence joins TRBV27 and TRBJ2-7; 7 bases fit TRBD2. The V gene's germline CDR1 is MNHEY and CDR2 SMNVEV (reference sequence). The CDR3 covers 15 residues. V gave up 2 bases and J gave up 4 bases; unmatched junction bases: 8. Here the CDR3 reads CASSLTGGRIYEQYF. CDR3 nucleotides: TGTGCCAGCAGTTTAACGGGGGGTCGGATTTACGAGCAGTACTTC.

The genes are TRBV29-1 and TRBJ2-7; TRBD1 agrees at 7 bases. From germline, CDR1 is SQVTM and CDR2 ANQGSEA. V shed 5 bases, J shed 5 bases, and the junction held 3 bases outside the gene matches. This CDR3 is 11 amino acids long. The CDR3 sequence: CSVTGVNEQYF. In DNA form, the CDR3 reads TGCAGCGTTACAGGGGTGAACGAGCAGTACTTC.

The V gene is TRBV5-4, the J gene TRBJ1-5; unclear D gene. V dropped 4 bases and J dropped 1 base, with 15 bases sitting between them. The CDR3 sequence is 16 residues long. Looked up from germline, CDR1 is SGHNT and CDR2 is YYREEE (reference sequence). CDR3 nucleotide sequence: TGTGCCAGCAGCGCCCAGCCGGGGATAAGCAATCAGCCCCAGCATTTT. Translating it yields CASSAQPGISNQPQHF. The variable domain in full, with the rest retrieved from reference TRBV5-4 and TRBJ1-5, is ETGVTQSPTHLIKTRGQQVTLRCSSQSGHNTVSWYQQALGQGPQFIFQYYREEENGRGNFPPRFSGLQFPNYSSELNVNALELDDSALYLCASSAQPGISNQPQHFGDGTRLSIL.

The chain uses TRBV5-6 and TRBJ1-3, with D hard to call. Germline V gives CDR1 SGHDT, CDR2 YYEEEE. CDR3 size: 16 residues. Trimming removed 7 bases from V and 2 bases from J, with 19 bases in between. This CDR3 reads CASSILSLTPGNTIYF. DNA of the CDR3: TGTGCCAGCTCCATATTGTCTTTGACCCCTGGAAACACCATATATTTT.

The V and J genes are TRBV14 and TRBJ2-7; a weak D match, TRBD2 (5 bases). The CDR3 is 15 residues long. Germline lookup yields CDR1 SGHDN and CDR2 FVKESK. Between the trimmed V and J ends, which lost 4 bases and 0 bases, there was a span of 13 bases. The CDR3 loop is CASSRLTTSSYEQYF. CDR3 DNA: TGTGCCAGCAGCCGTTTGACTACGAGCTCCTACGAGCAGTACTTC.

This chain uses TRBV19 with TRBJ2-4; TRBD1 aligns across 10 bases. CDR1 is LNHDA and CDR2 is SQIVND in the germline V gene (reference sequence). The J segment lost 8 bases and the V segment lost 7 bases, leaving 5 bases of the junction unmatched. This CDR3 contains 13 residues. CDR3: CASNRDRGHIQYF. The CDR3 nucleotides read TGTGCCAGTAATCGGGACAGGGGACACATTCAGTACTTC.

The rearrangement joins TRBV7-3 to TRBJ2-1; the D gene could be TRBD1 or TRBD2 (5 bases each). This CDR3 has 12 residues. Germline V lookup: CDR1 SGHTA, CDR2 FQGTGA. Trimming stripped 5 bases from V and 6 bases from J, with 8 bases between. DNA of the CDR3: TGTGCCAGCAGCCCGGGGACCAATGAGCAGTTCTTC. Amino acid sequence: CASSPGTNEQFF.

CDR3 in amino acids: CAWSIRPGRYQNSPLHF. The CDR3 nucleotides are TGTGCCTGGAGTATAAGGCCGGGAAGATATCAAAATTCACCCCTCCACTTT. The chain recombines TRBV30 with TRBJ1-6; D gene ambiguous. The CDR3 is 17 residues long. CDR1 GTSNPN and CDR2 SVGIG come from the germline V gene (reference sequence). Trimming took 2 bases from V and 7 from J, leaving 21 bases between them.

The J gene is TRBJ2-1, the V gene TRBV4-3; tentatively, D is TRBD1 or TRBD2 (8 bases each). The germline CDR1 and CDR2 sequences are LGHNA and YSLEER. The CDR3 spans 18 residues. V lost 1 base, J lost 7 bases, and 23 bases lay in between. CDR3 protein: CASSQGQGTGGRSNEQFF. As DNA, the CDR3 is TGCGCCAGCAGCCAAGGACAGGGGACCGGCGGGAGGAGTAATGAGCAGTTCTTC.

The rearrangement uses TRBV5-4 and TRBJ2-7; 7 bases align to TRBD1. V lost 4 bases to trimming and J lost 6 bases; unmatched junction nucleotides: 13. The CDR3 covers 15 residues. Per the germline V gene, CDR1 is SGHNT and CDR2 is YYREEE (reference sequence). The CDR3: CASSRNRGNAREQYF. CDR3 nucleotide sequence: TGTGCCAGCAGCCGCAACAGGGGTAACGCCCGCGAGCAGTACTTC.

The J gene is TRBJ2-7, the V gene TRBV28; 12 bases line up with TRBD1. Germline CDR1 and CDR2: MDHEN and SYDVKM. J was trimmed by 4 bases and V by 5 bases; bases with no gene match: 9. The CDR3 loop spans 16 amino acids. The CDR3 bases are TGTGCCAGCAGTCCTCTGGGACAGGGGGCGCTTTACGAGCAGTACTTC. This translates into CASSPLGQGALYEQYF.

This sequence joins TRBV19 and TRBJ1-2, with D hard to call. Germline V gene lookup returns CDR1 LNHDA and CDR2 SQIVND (reference sequence). The CDR3 runs to 14 residues. V dropped 5 bases and J dropped 6 bases, with 16 bases sitting between them. The CDR3 is CASSVLPEIHGYTF. CDR3 DNA sequence: TGTGCCAGTAGTGTACTACCGGAAATCCATGGCTACACCTTC.

This clone was recorded once. This chain links TRBV5-6 with TRBJ2-4; D uncertain. Trimming removed 1 base from V and 0 bases from J, with 5 bases in between. CDR1 is SGHDT, CDR2 YYEEEE, per germline. This CDR3 spans 14 amino acids. CDR3 loop: CASSLTVAKNIQYF. DNA for the CDR3: TGTGCCAGCAGCTTGACAGTAGCCAAAAACATTCAGTACTTC.

This clone has more than one count but fewer than ten. The chain links TRBV7-2 to TRBJ2-7; 9 bases agree with TRBD2. This CDR3 contains 16 residues. Losses at the gene ends were 5 bases for V and 1 base for J; bases not matched to a gene: 9. Germline assignment: CDR1 SGHTA and CDR2 FQGNSA. The CDR3 nucleotides are TGTGCCAGCAGCCCTTTAGCGGGAGTGGTGTCCTACGAGCAGTACTTC. This gives the protein CASSPLAGVVSYEQYF.

The rearrangement links TRBV30 to TRBJ1-1; D gene unclear. Germline V gene data show CDR1 as GTSNPN and CDR2 as SVGIG (reference sequence). This CDR3 region has 12 residues. The V gene lost 2 bases and the J gene lost 1 base, with 5 bases spanning the gap. DNA of the CDR3: TGTGCCTGGAGTCGAGAGAACACTGAAGCTTTCTTT. Translation: CAWSRENTEAFF.

V and J are TRBV5-6 and TRBJ1-2, with 9 bases lining up with TRBD1. The CDR3 runs to 16 residues. V was pared by 0 bases and J by 9 bases, with 12 bases of the junction left unmatched. Germline assignment: CDR1 SGHDT and CDR2 YYEEEE. The CDR3 DNA reads TGTGCCAGCAGCTTGGAAGGGACAGGGTTAGTTGCCAGCTACACCTTC. Translated, it gives CASSLEGTGLVASYTF.

About this clone itself: The junction does not match germline at one end; this may be a read error. The chain links TRBV6-1 to TRBJ2-3, with TRBD2 identical over 14 bases. CDR1 and CDR2 from the germline V gene are MNHNS and SASEGT. This CDR3 contains 17 residues. CDR3 DNA sequence: TGTGCCAGCAGTAAAGCGACTAGCGGGAGGGCGAGAGATACGCAGTATTTT. The encoded protein is CASSKATSGRARDTQYF.

The chain joins TRBV30 to TRBJ2-2; D ambiguous. Germline V lookup: CDR1 GTSNPN, CDR2 SVGIG (reference sequence). The germline V and J ends were trimmed by 8 bases and 2 bases, with 15 bases remaining between them. This CDR3 comprises 14 residues. As DNA, the CDR3 is TGTGCCCGAGGTCGGGCCCTAAACACCGGGGAGCTGTTTTTT. As protein: CARGRALNTGELFF.

The chain has TRBV19 and TRBJ2-1; a possible D gene is TRBD2 (5 bases). The CDR3 contains 13 residues. Per the germline V gene, CDR1 is LNHDA and CDR2 is SQIVND (reference sequence). The ends were cut back, 3 bases at V and 7 bases at J, with 10 bases in the middle. The CDR3 loop reads CASSIGVLNEQFF. In nucleotides, the CDR3 is TGTGCCAGTAGTATCGGGGTTTTAAATGAGCAGTTCTTC.

The V and J genes are TRBV27 and TRBJ2-1; D is unclear. From germline, CDR1 is MNHEY and CDR2 SMNVEV (reference sequence). This CDR3 contains 14 residues. Trimming took off 4 bases at V and 6 bases at J, with 13 bases between the two ends. CDR3 residues: CASSYKLQSNEQFF. DNA for the CDR3: TGTGCCAGCAGTTATAAATTACAGAGCAATGAGCAGTTCTTC.

The chain is built from TRBV27 and TRBJ1-1; no reliable D call. Trimming stripped 3 bases from V and 6 bases from J, with 8 bases between. Germline values: CDR1 MNHEY, CDR2 SMNVEV (reference sequence). This CDR3 is 12 amino acids long. CDR3 sequence reads: CASSFLGSEAFF. The CDR3 region has the DNA TGTGCCAGCAGTTTCTTGGGTTCTGAAGCTTTCTTT.

The J gene is TRBJ1-4, the V gene TRBV28, with D uncertain. This CDR3 comprises 15 residues. Germline assignment: CDR1 MDHEN and CDR2 SYDVKM. Trimming shortened V by 6 bases and J by 0 bases, and 11 bases separated the two germline ends. The DNA for the CDR3 is TGTGCCAGCAGCCTGGGTGGTGCAACTAATGAAAAACTGTTTTTT. Translating it yields CASSLGGATNEKLFF. The variable domain in full, with the rest retrieved from reference TRBV28 and TRBJ1-4, is DVKVTQSSRYLVKRTGEKVFLECVQDMDHENMFWYRQDPGLGLRLIYFSYDVKMKEKGDIPEGYSVSREKKERFSLILESASTNQTSMYLCASSLGGATNEKLFFGSGTQLSVL.

V is TRBV29-1 and J is TRBJ1-3, with 8 bases lining up with TRBD1. The V segment lost 6 bases and the J segment 0 bases; nucleotides outside the gene matches: 10. This CDR3 is 16 amino acids long. The germline V gene encodes CDR1 SQVTM and CDR2 ANQGSEA. CDR3 DNA sequence: TGCAGCGTCCGAGCCCGGACAGGGATCTCTGGAAACACCATATATTTT. Protein sequence: CSVRARTGISGNTIYF.

This chain's CDR3 is CASSIPGLTYTGELFF. CDR3 DNA: TGTGCCAGTAGTATACCGGGACTGACTTACACCGGGGAGCTGTTTTTT. The V and J genes are TRBV19 and TRBJ2-2; D possibly corresponds to TRBD2 (6 bases). CDR1 is LNHDA, CDR2 SQIVND, per germline (reference sequence). This CDR3 spans 16 amino acids. The ends were cut back, 2 bases at V and 3 bases at J, with 13 bases in the middle.